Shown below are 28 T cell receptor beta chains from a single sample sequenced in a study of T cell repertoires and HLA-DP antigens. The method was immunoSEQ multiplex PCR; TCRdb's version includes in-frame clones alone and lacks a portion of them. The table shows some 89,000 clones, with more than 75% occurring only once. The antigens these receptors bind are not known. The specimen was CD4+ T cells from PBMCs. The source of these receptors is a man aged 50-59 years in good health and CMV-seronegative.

The CDR3 nucleotides are TGCGCCAGCAGTCTGGTGGGGCCGCAGTACGAGCAGTACTTC. This sequence encodes CASSLVGPQYEQYF. The chain couples TRBV5-1 to TRBJ2-7; tentatively, D is TRBD1 (5 bases). The CDR3 has 14 amino acids. V lost 5 bases and J lost 4, with 16 bases in between. Germline lookup yields CDR1 SGHRS and CDR2 YFSETQ.

The CDR3 spells CAISESRLEEGEQFF. Here the CDR3 DNA reads TGTGCCATCAGTGAGTCGAGACTAGAGGAGGGTGAGCAGTTCTTC. The chain is built from TRBV10-3 and TRBJ2-1, with TRBD2 as a possible D gene (6 bases). The V gene lost 0 bases and the J gene lost 9 bases, with 15 bases spanning the gap. This CDR3 has 15 amino acids. In germline, CDR1 is ENHRY, CDR2 SYGVKD.

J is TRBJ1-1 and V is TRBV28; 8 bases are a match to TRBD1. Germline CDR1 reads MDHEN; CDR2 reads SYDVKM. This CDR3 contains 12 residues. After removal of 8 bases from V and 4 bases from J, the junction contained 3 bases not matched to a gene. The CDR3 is CASWGQATEAFF. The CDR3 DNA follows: TGTGCCAGCTGGGGACAGGCCACTGAAGCTTTCTTT.

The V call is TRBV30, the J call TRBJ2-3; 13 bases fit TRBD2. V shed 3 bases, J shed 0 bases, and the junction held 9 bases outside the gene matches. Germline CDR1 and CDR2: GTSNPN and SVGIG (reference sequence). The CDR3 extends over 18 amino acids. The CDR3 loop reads CAWSRRLAGGSSTDTQYF. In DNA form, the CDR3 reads TGTGCCTGGAGCCGTAGACTAGCGGGAGGTTCTAGCACAGATACGCAGTATTTT.

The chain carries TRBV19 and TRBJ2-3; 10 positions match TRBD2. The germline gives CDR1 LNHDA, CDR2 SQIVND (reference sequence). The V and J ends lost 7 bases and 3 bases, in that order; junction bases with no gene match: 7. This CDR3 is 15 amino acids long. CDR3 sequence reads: CASTSSGSRTDTQYF. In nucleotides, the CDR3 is TGTGCCAGTACCTCTAGCGGGAGTCGGACAGATACGCAGTATTTT. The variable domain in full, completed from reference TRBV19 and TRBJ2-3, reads DGGITQSPKYLFRKEGQNVTLSCEQNLNHDAMYWYRQDPGQGLRLIYYSQIVNDFQKGDIAEGYSVSREKKESFPLTVTSAQKNPTAFYLCASTSSGSRTDTQYFGPGTRLTVL.

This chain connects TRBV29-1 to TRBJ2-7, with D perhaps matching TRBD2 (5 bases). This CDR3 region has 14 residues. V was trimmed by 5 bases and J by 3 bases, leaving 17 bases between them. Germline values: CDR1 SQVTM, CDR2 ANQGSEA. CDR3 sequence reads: CSVISSRGNYEQYF. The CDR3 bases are TGCAGCGTTATTAGTTCCCGGGGAAACTACGAGCAGTACTTC.

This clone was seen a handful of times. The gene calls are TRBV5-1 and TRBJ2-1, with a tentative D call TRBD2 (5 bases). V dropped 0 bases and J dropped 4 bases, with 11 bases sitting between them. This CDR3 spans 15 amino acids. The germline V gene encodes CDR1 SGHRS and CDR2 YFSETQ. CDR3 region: CASSLAETGYNEQFF. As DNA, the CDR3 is TGCGCCAGCAGCTTGGCGGAGACGGGGTACAATGAGCAGTTCTTC.

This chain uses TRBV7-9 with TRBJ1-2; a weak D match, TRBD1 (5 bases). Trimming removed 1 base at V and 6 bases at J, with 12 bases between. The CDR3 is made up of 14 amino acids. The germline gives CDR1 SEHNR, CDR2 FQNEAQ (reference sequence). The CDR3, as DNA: TGTGCCAGCAGCTTAGTCGGGACCCCCAATGGCTACACCTTC. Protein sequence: CASSLVGTPNGYTF.

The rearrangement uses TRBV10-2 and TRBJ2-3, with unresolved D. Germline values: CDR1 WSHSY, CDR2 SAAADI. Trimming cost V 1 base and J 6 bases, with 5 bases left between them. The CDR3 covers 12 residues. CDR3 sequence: CASSEFSDTQYF. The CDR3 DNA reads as TGCGCCAGCAGTGAGTTTTCGGATACGCAGTATTTT.

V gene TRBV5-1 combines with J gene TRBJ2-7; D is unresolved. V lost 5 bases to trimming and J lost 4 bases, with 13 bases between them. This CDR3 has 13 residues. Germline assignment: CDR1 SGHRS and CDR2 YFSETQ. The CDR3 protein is CASRPGLLYEQYF. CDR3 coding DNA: TGCGCCAGCAGGCCCGGGCTTCTGTACGAGCAGTACTTC.

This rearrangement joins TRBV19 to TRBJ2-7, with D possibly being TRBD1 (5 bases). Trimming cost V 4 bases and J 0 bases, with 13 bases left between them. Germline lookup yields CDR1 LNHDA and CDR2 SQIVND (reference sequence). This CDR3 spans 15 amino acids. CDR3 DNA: TGTGCCAGTAGTAGGTCGACAGCTAGCTCCTACGAGCAGTACTTC. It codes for CASSRSTASSYEQYF.

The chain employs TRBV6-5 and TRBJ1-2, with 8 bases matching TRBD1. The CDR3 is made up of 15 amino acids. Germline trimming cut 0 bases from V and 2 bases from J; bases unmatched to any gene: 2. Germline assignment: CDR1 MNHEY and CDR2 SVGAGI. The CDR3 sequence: CASSYSTGANYGYTF. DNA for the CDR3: TGTGCCAGCAGTTACTCGACAGGGGCGAACTATGGCTACACCTTC.

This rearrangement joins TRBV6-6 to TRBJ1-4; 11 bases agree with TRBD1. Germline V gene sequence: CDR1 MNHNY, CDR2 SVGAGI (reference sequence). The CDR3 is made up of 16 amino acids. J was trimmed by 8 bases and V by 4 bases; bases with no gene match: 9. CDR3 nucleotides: TGTGCCAGCAGTTCGCAACCGGGACAGGGGGAGGAAAAACTGTTTTTT. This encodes CASSSQPGQGEEKLFF.

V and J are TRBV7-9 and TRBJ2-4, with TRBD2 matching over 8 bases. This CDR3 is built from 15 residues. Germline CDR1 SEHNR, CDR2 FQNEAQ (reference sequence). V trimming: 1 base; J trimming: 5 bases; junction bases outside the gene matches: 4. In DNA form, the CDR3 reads TGTGCCAGCAGCTTAGATCAAGCGGGAGAAAACATTCAGTACTTC. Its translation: CASSLDQAGENIQYF.

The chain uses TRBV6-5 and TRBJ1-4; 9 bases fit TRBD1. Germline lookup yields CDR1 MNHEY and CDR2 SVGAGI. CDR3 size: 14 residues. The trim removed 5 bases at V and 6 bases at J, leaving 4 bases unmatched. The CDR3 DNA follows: TGTGCCAGCAGTCCACAGGGGGCGTATGAAAAACTGTTTTTT. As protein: CASSPQGAYEKLFF.

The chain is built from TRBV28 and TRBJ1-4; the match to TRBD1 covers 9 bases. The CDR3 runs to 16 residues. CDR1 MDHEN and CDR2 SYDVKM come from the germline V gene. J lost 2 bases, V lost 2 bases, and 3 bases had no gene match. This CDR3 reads CASSLPGTGTNEKLFF. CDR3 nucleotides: TGTGCCAGCAGTTTACCAGGGACAGGGACTAATGAAAAACTGTTTTTT.

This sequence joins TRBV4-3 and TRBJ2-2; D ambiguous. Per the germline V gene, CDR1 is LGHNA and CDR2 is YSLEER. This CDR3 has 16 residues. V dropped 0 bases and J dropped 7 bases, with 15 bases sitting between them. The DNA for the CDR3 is TGCGCCAGCAGCCAAGAGGTGACGGTTGTAGGCGGGGAGCTGTTTTTT. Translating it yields CASSQEVTVVGGELFF.

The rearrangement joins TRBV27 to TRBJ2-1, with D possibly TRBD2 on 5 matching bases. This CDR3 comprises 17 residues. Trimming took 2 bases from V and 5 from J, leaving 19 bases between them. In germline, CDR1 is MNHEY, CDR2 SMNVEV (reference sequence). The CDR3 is CASSLGERSSPNNEQFF. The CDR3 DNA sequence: TGTGCCAGCAGTTTAGGTGAAAGGTCTAGCCCCAACAATGAGCAGTTCTTC.

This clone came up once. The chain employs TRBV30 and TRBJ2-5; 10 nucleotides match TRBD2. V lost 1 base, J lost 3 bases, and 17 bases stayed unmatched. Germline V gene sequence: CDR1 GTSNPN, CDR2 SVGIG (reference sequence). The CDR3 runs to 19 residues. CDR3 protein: CAWSAPPVSGRPTKETQYF. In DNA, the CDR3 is TGTGCCTGGAGTGCGCCCCCGGTTAGCGGGAGGCCTACCAAAGAGACCCAGTACTTC.

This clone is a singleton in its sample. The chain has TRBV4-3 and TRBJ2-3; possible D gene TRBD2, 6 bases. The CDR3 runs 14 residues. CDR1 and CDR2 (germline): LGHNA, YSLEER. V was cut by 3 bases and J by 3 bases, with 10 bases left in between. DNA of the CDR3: TGCGCCAGCAGCCAGGAGGCGGGGACAGATACGCAGTATTTT. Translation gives CASSQEAGTDTQYF.

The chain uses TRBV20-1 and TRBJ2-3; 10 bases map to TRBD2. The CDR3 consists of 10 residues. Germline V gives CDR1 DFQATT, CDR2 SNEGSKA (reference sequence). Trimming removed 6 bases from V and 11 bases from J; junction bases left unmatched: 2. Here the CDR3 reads CSALAGVQYF. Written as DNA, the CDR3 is TGCAGTGCCCTAGCGGGAGTGCAGTATTTT.

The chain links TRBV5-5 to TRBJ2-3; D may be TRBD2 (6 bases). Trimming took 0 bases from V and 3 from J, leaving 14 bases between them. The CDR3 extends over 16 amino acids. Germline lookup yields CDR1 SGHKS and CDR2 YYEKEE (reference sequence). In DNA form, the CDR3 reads TGTGCCAGCAGCTTGGATCGGGGGAGCTCTACAGATACGCAGTATTTT. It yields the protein CASSLDRGSSTDTQYF. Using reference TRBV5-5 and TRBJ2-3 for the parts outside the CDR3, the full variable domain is DAGVTQSPTHLIKTRGQQVTLRCSPISGHKSVSWYQQVLGQGPQFIFQYYEKEERGRGNFPDRFSARQFPNYSSELNVNALLLGDSALYLCASSLDRGSSTDTQYFGPGTRLTVL.

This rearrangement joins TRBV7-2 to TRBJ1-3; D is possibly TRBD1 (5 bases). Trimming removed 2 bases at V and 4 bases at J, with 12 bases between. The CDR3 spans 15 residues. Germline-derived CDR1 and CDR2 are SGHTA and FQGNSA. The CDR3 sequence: CASSLWGSDGNTIYF. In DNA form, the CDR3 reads TGTGCCAGCAGCTTATGGGGCAGTGACGGAAACACCATATATTTT. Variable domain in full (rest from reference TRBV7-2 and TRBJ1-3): GAGVSQSPSNKVTEKGKDVELRCDPISGHTALYWYRQSLGQGLEFLIYFQGNSAPDKSGLPSDRFSAERTGGSVSTLTIQRTQQEDSAVYLCASSLWGSDGNTIYFGEGSWLTVV.

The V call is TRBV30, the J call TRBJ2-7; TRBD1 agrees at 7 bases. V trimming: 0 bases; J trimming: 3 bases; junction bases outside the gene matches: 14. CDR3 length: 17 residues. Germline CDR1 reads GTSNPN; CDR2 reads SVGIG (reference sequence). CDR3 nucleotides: TGTGCCTGGAGTGTAAAGGGATTCTGGGACAGACACTACGAGCAGTACTTC. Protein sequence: CAWSVKGFWDRHYEQYF.

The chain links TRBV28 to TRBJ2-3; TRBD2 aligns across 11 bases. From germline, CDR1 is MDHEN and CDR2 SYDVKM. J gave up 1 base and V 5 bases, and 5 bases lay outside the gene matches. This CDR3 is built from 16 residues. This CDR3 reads CASSRLAGMGTDTQYF. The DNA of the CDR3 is TGTGCCAGCAGTAGACTAGCGGGAATGGGCACAGATACGCAGTATTTT.

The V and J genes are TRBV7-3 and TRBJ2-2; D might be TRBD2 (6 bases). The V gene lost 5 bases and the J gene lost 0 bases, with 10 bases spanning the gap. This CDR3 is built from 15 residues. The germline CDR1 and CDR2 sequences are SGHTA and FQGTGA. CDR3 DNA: TGTGCCAGCAGCCCGGGACTCGCGAACACCGGGGAGCTGTTTTTT. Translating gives CASSPGLANTGELFF.

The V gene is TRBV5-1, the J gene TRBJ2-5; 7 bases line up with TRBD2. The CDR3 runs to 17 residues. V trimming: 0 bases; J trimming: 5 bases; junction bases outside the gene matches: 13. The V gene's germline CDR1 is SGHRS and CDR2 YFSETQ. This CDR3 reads CASSLAILGPGGETQYF. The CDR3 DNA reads TGCGCCAGCAGCTTGGCCATATTGGGCCCGGGGGGTGAGACCCAGTACTTC.

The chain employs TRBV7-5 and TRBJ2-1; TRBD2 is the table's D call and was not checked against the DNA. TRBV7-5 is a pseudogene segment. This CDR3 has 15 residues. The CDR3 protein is CARSLFSAKLNEQFF. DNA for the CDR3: TGTGCCAGAAGCTTATTTTCAGCGAAGTTGAATGAGCAGTTCTTC.